Listed here are 10 T cell receptor beta chains from one sample, sequenced in a study of yellow fever vaccine responses in identical twins. TCRdb passed the RT-PCR reads through MiXCR, listing each CDR3 protein once. Of about 16,000 distinct CDR3 sequences listed, approximately 78% are singletons. Specimen: T cells from blood (PBMCs), unsorted or a sorted subset (not recorded which), collected before or after yellow fever vaccination (not recorded which). All receptors derive from a woman younger than 35 who received the yellow fever vaccine.

Only a few counts were recorded for this clonotype. The chain is built from TRBV2 and TRBJ1-3; tentatively, D is TRBD1 (5 bases). The CDR3 is made up of 13 amino acids. CDR1 and CDR2 (germline): SNHLY, FYNNEI. V was clipped by 6 bases and J by 4 bases, with 10 bases between them. In nucleotides, the CDR3 is TGTGCCAGCAGGCGGGACCTAGGAAACACCATATATTTT. Its protein is CASRRDLGNTIYF.

The V gene is TRBV6-5, the J gene TRBJ1-4, with a weak D call TRBD1 (5 bases). Germline V lookup: CDR1 MNHEY, CDR2 SVGAGI. The CDR3 totals 14 residues. Trimming took 2 bases from V and 7 from J, leaving 11 bases between them. Here the CDR3 reads CASSYGRVGEKLFF. In nucleotides, the CDR3 is TGTGCCAGCAGTTACGGCAGGGTGGGTGAAAAACTGTTTTTT.

This clonotype was seen just once. The V and J genes are TRBV4-1 and TRBJ2-7, with TRBD2 identical over 7 bases. There are 15 residues in the CDR3. Germline CDR1 MGHRA, CDR2 YSYEKL. V trimming: 1 base; J trimming: 4 bases; junction bases outside the gene matches: 7. The CDR3 DNA sequence: TGCGCCAGCAGCCAAGGAAGTGGACTAGGGTACGAGCAGTACTTC. As protein: CASSQGSGLGYEQYF.

The CDR3 region is CASSQNIGNTIYF. CDR3 bases: TGTGCCAGCAGCCAAAATATAGGCAACACCATATATTTT. The chain uses TRBV7-9 and TRBJ1-3, with D uncertain. Between the trimmed V and J ends, which lost 5 bases and 7 bases, there was a span of 12 bases. The CDR3 totals 13 residues. The germline CDR1 and CDR2 sequences are SEHNR and FQNEAQ (reference sequence).

The CDR3 DNA sequence: TGTGCCAGCAGCTTAGGGCAGGGGAACTACGAGCAGTACTTC. Translating gives CASSLGQGNYEQYF. V usage is TRBV7-2 and J usage is TRBJ2-7; D is perhaps TRBD1 (6 bases). This CDR3 region has 14 residues. Germline values: CDR1 SGHTA, CDR2 FQGNSA. The V gene lost 1 base and the J gene lost 3 bases, with 10 bases spanning the gap.

The chain carries TRBV19 and TRBJ2-1; D is perhaps TRBD1 (6 bases). CDR3 length equals 16 residues. V lost 3 bases and J lost 0, with 12 bases in between. Germline loops: CDR1 LNHDA, CDR2 SQIVND (reference sequence). The CDR3 coding sequence is TGTGCCAGTAGTATTTCGGTAGGGGGCTCCTACAATGAGCAGTTCTTC. Its protein product is CASSISVGGSYNEQFF.

The rearrangement links TRBV29-1 to TRBJ1-2, with TRBD1 identical over 9 bases. Germline lookup yields CDR1 SQVTM and CDR2 ANQGSEA. The V gene end was trimmed by 4 bases and the J gene end by 2 bases; junction bases not matched to a gene: 8. There are 15 residues in the CDR3. This CDR3 is CSVVGGTGPNYGYTF. DNA of the CDR3: TGCAGCGTTGTTGGGGGGACAGGGCCGAACTATGGCTACACCTTC.

The chain is built from TRBV6-1 and TRBJ1-5; D gene unclear. V was shortened by 1 base and J by 11 bases, with 9 bases between the two germline ends. Germline assignment: CDR1 MNHNS and CDR2 SASEGT. CDR3 length: 12 amino acids. The CDR3 nucleotides are TGTGCCAGCAGTGAAGTAGCAGAAACCCAGCATTTT. Translation: CASSEVAETQHF.

J is TRBJ2-1 and V is TRBV4-3, with a possible D match to TRBD2 (6 bases). CDR1 LGHNA and CDR2 YSLEER come from the germline V gene. This CDR3 region has 16 residues. With 0 bases removed from V and 6 bases from J, the gap between germline ends came to 15 bases. The CDR3 protein is CASSQDRLAIFNEQFF. The DNA for the CDR3 is TGCGCCAGCAGCCAAGACCGTCTAGCGATTTTCAATGAGCAGTTCTTC.

The rearrangement uses TRBV13 and TRBJ1-1; D remains unclear. V lost 7 bases to trimming and J lost 0 bases, with 6 bases between them. There are 12 residues in the CDR3. From germline, CDR1 is PRHDT and CDR2 FYEKMQ (reference sequence). CDR3 DNA: TGTGCCAGCAACGGGCTGAACACTGAAGCTTTCTTT. Its translation: CASNGLNTEAFF.